Included here is one T cell receptor beta chain sequence, with context. Its antigen is unidentified. The sample is drawn from a study of T-cell reconstitution after alpha-beta-depleted transplantation in children. Study-wide results and caveats: Some patients' high day-60 TCRbeta diversity was attributed to recipient cells surviving conditioning. As was reported, about two months after transplant, alpha-beta T cells came from several hundred expanded graft clones. T cells produced anew were the main source of T-cell counts and diversity one year after transplant.

J gave up 4 bases and V 7 bases, and 14 bases lay outside the gene matches. The CDR3 contains 15 residues. Germline V gives CDR1 SQVTM, CDR2 ANQGSEA. As it was prepared, the TCRbeta library received unique molecular identifiers. Each CDR3 protein gets one entry after TCRdb re-called the PCR reads with MiXCR. This table holds 300,000 or so distinct CDR3 sequences, roughly 21% found once. The V gene is TRBV29-1, the J gene TRBJ2-3; 7 bases agree with TRBD2. The sequences come from PBMCs, mostly from graft donor cells, collected 180 days after TCRalphabeta/CD19-depleted stem cell transplant. This TCR came from a male patient between 5 and 17 years old who had a stem cell transplant for acute lymphoblastic leukemia, so the T cells may come from the graft donor. The CDR3 nucleotides read TGCAGCGGGGGTCGGACTAGGAAGAGGGCAGATACGCAGTATTTT. Translation: CSGGRTRKRADTQYF.